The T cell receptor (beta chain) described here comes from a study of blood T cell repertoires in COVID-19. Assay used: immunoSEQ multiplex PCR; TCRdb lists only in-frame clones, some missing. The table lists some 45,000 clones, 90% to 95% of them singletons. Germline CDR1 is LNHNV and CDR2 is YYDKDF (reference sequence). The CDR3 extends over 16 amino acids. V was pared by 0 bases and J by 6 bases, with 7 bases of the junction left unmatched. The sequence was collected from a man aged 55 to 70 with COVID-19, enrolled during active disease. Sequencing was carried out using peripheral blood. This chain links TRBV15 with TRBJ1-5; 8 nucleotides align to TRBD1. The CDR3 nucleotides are TGTGCCACCAGCAGAGACGGGTCGACAGGGGCTCAGCCCCAGCATTTT. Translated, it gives CATSRDGSTGAQPQHF.